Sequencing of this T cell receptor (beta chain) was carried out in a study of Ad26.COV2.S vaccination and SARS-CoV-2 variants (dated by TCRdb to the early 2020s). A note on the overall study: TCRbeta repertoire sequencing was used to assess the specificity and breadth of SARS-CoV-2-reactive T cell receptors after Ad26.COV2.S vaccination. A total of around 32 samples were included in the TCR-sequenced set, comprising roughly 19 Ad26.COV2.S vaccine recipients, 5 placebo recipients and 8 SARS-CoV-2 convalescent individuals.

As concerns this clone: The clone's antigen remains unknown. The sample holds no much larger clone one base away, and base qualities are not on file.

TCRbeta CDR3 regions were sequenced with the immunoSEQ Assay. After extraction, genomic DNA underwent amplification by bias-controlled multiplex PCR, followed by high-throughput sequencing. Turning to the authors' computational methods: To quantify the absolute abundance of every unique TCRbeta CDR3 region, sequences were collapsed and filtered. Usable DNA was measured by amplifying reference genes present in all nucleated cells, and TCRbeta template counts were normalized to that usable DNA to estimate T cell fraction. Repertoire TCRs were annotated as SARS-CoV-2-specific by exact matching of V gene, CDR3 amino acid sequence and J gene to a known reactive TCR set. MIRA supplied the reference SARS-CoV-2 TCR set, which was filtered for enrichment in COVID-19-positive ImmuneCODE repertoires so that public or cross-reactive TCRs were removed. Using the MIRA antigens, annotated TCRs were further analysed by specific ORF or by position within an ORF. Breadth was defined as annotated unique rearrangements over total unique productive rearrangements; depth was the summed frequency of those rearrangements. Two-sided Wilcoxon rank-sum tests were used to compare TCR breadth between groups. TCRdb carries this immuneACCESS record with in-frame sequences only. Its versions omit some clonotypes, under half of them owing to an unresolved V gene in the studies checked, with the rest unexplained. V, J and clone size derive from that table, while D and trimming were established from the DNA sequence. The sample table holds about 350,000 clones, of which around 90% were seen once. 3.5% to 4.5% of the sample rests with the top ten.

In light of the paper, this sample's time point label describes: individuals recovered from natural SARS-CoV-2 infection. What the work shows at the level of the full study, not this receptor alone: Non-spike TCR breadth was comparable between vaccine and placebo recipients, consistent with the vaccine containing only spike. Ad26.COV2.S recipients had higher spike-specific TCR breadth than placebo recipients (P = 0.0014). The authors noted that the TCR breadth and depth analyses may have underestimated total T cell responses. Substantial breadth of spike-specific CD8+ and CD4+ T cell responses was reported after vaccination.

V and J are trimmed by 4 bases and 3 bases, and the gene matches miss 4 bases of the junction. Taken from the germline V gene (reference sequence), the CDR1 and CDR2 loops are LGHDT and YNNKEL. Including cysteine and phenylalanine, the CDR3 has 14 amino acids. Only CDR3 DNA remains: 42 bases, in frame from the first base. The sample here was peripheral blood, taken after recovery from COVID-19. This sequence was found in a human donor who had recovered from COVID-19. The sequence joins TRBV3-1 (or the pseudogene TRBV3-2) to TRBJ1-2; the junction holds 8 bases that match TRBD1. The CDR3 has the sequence CASSLDRDYYGYTF. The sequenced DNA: TGTGCCAGCAGCCTGGACAGGGACTACTATGGCTACACCTTC.